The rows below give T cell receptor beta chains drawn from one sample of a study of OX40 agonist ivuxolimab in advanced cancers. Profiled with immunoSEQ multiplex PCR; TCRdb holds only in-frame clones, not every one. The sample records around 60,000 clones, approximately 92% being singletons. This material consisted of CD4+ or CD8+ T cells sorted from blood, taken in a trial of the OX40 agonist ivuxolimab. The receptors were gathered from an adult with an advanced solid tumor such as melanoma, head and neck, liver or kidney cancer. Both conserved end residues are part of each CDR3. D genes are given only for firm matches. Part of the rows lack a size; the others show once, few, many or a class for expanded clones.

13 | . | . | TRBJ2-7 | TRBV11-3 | TGTGCCAGCAGCTTAGTGAGAGACTACGAGCAGTACTTC | CASSLVRDYEQYF
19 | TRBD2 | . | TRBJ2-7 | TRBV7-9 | TGTGCCAGCAGCTTAGTAGTGAGGGCCGGACTAGCGGGAGAATACGAGCAGTACTTC | CASSLVVRAGLAGEYEQYF
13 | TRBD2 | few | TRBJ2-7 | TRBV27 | TGTGCCAGCAGTCTAGGACTAGTCTACGAGCAGTACTTC | CASSLGLVYEQYF
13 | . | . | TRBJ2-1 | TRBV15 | TGTGCCACCAGCAGAGTACGGGGTGGTGAGCAGTTCTTC | CATSRVRGGEQFF
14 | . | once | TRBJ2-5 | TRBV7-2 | TGTGCCAGCAGCTTAGTAAAGGAAAGAGAGACCCAGTACTTC | CASSLVKERETQYF
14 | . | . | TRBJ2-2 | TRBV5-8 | TGTGCCAGCACCCTCCCGGGGAACACCGGGGAGCTGTTTTTT | CASTLPGNTGELFF
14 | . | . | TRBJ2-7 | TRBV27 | TGTGCCAGCAGTTTTGGAGGGACGATTTACGAGCAGTACTTC | CASSFGGTIYEQYF
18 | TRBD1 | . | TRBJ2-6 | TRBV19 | TGTGCCAGTAGTGACCGGGGACAGGCGAACTCTGGGGCCAACGTCCTGACTTTC | CASSDRGQANSGANVLTF
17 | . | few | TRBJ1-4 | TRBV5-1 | TGCGCCAGCAGCTTCCGGACAGCAGGGTTTGCTAATGAAAAACTGTTTTTT | CASSFRTAGFANEKLFF
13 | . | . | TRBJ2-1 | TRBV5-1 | TGCGCCAGCACCGAACGGGGAGGCAATGAGCAGTTCTTC | CASTERGGNEQFF
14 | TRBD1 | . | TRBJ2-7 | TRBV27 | TGTGCCAGCAGTCAGACAGGGTTGGACTACGAGCAGTACTTC | CASSQTGLDYEQYF
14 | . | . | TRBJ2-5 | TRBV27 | TGTGCCAGCGGAATGGGGCAGTACCAAGAGACCCAGTACTTC | CASGMGQYQETQYF
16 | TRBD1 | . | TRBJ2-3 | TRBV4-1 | TGCGCCAGCAGCCAAATTAGACAGGGTTTCACAGATACGCAGTATTTT | CASSQIRQGFTDTQYF
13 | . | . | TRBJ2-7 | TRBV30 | TGTGCCTGGGTCCCCGGGGGTTCCTACGAGCAGTACTTC | CAWVPGGSYEQYF